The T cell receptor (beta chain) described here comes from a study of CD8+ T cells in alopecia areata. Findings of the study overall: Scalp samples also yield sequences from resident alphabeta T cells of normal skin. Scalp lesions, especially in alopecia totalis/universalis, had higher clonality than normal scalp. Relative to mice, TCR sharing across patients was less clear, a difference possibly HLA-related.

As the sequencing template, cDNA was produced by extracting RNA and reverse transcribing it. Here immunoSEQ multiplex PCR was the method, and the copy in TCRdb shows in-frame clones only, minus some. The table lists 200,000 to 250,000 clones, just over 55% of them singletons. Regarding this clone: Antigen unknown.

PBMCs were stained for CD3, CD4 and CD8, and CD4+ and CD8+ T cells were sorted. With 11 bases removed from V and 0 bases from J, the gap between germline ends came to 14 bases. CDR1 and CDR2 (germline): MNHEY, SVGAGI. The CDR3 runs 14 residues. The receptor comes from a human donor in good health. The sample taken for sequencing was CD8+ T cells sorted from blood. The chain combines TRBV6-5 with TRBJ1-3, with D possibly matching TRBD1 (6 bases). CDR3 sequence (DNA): TGTGCCGTTAGGGGGGGAGGCTCTGGAAACACCATATATTTT. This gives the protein CAVRGGGSGNTIYF.